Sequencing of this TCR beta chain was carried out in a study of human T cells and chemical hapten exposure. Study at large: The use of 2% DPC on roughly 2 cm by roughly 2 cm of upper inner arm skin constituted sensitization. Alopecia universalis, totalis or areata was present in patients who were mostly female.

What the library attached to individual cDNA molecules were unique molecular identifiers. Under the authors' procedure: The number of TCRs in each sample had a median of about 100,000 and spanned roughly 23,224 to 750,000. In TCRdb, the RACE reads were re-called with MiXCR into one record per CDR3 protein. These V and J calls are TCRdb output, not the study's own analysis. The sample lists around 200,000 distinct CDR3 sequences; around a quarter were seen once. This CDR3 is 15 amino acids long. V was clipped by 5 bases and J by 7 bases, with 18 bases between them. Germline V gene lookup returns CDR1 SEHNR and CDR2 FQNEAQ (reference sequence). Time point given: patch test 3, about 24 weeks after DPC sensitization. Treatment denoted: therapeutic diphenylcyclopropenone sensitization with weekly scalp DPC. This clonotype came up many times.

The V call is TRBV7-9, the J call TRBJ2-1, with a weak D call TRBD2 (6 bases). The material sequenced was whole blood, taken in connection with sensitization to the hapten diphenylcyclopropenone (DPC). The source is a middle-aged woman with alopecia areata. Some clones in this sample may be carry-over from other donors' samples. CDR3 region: CASSPRGRAGNEQFF. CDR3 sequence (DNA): TGTGCCAGCAGCCCGAGGGGACGGGCGGGGAATGAGCAGTTCTTC.